Following are 12 T cell receptor beta chains from one sample sequenced in a study of ipilimumab plus nivolumab after autologous stem cell transplantation. Only in-frame clones appear in the TCRdb table, and some are missing; sequencing was by immunoSEQ multiplex PCR. The data contain about 43,000 clones, 70% to 90% of them singletons. The source was PBMCs, collected in a trial of ipilimumab plus nivolumab as post-transplant consolidation. All receptors come from a male donor with multiple myeloma.

The chain combines TRBV15 with TRBJ2-2; 11 bases are shared with TRBD2. The CDR3 consists of 19 residues. Unmatched junction bases numbered 13, after V lost 0 bases and J lost 7 bases. Germline V gives CDR1 LNHNV, CDR2 YYDKDF (reference sequence). CDR3 nucleotide sequence: TGTGCCACCAGCAGAGATCTAGCGGGAGGCTATGAGGTCATCGGGGAGCTGTTTTTT. This codes for CATSRDLAGGYEVIGELFF.

On this clone: Other DNA sequences in this sample translate to the same CDR3. The chain recombines TRBV30 with TRBJ2-2, with D uncertain. CDR1 and CDR2 from the germline V gene are GTSNPN and SVGIG (reference sequence). The CDR3 covers 12 residues. Trimming took 0 bases from V and 6 from J, leaving 5 bases between them. CDR3 sequence reads: CAWSVRAGELFF. The CDR3 nucleotides read TGTGCCTGGAGTGTAAGGGCCGGGGAGCTGTTTTTT.

Only one count was recorded for this clone. The rearrangement joins TRBV19 to TRBJ2-7; 15 bases align to TRBD2. Germline V gene sequence: CDR1 LNHDA, CDR2 SQIVND (reference sequence). Trimming cost V 4 bases and J 5 bases; bases outside gene matches: 12. The CDR3 has 18 amino acids. The CDR3 here is CASSNGLAGGRPKNEQYF. Written as DNA, the CDR3 is TGTGCCAGTAGTAATGGACTAGCGGGGGGGCGACCAAAGAACGAGCAGTACTTC.

CDR3 bases: TGTGCCTGGAGTGTTCCCGACAGAAGGAATGAAAAACTGTTTTTT. Its protein product is CAWSVPDRRNEKLFF. The rearrangement links TRBV30 to TRBJ1-4, with D possibly being TRBD1 (5 bases). Germline V lookup: CDR1 GTSNPN, CDR2 SVGIG (reference sequence). Trimming removed 0 bases from V and 5 bases from J, with 13 bases in between. The CDR3 length is 15 residues.

This chain links TRBV5-1 with TRBJ1-5; 8 nucleotides match TRBD1. Germline V gives CDR1 SGHRS, CDR2 YFSETQ. J gave up 5 bases and V 4 bases, and 5 bases lay outside the gene matches. CDR3 size: 14 residues. The DNA for the CDR3 is TGCGCCAGCAGCCTCGGACAGGGCCATCAGCCCCAGCATTTT. Its translation is CASSLGQGHQPQHF.

This rearrangement joins TRBV4-1 to TRBJ2-7; D ambiguous. This CDR3 is built from 15 residues. Per the germline V gene, CDR1 is MGHRA and CDR2 is YSYEKL. Trimming took 3 bases from V and 3 from J, leaving 15 bases between them. CDR3 DNA sequence: TGCGCCAGCAGCCATCGTCCGGACGGAGTCTACGAGCAGTACTTC. Protein sequence: CASSHRPDGVYEQYF.

The V gene is TRBV4-3, the J gene TRBJ2-1, with D perhaps matching TRBD1 (5 bases). Germline CDR1 reads LGHNA; CDR2 reads YSLEER. The CDR3 has 15 residues. V lost 0 bases to trimming and J lost 9 bases, with 15 bases between them. As DNA, the CDR3 is TGCGCCAGCAGCCAAGAGGGGCAGGGCTCCAGTGAGCAGTTCTTC. Translated: CASSQEGQGSSEQFF.

This clone was seen only a few times. This sequence joins TRBV27 and TRBJ2-5, with 12 bases fitting TRBD1. CDR3 length equals 16 residues. The germline CDR1 and CDR2 sequences are MNHEY and SMNVEV (reference sequence). V shed 0 bases, J shed 7 bases, and the junction held 6 bases outside the gene matches. CDR3: CASSLSGTGGAGTQYF. The CDR3 DNA reads as TGTGCCAGCAGTTTATCTGGGACAGGGGGCGCTGGGACCCAGTACTTC.

The rearrangement uses TRBV5-1 and TRBJ2-1, with D possibly matching TRBD1 (6 bases). The CDR3 has 14 residues. V was trimmed by 2 bases and J by 8 bases, leaving 14 bases between them. Germline V gene data show CDR1 as SGHRS and CDR2 as YFSETQ. The CDR3 region has the DNA TGCGCCAGCAGCTTACGACAGGTGCGAGATGAGCAGTTCTTC. Amino acid sequence: CASSLRQVRDEQFF.

The rearrangement links TRBV5-1 to TRBJ2-1, with 9 bases lining up with TRBD1. Trimming took 0 bases from V and 1 from J; bases not matched to a gene: 11. This CDR3 spans 19 amino acids. Per germline, CDR1 SGHRS and CDR2 YFSETQ. The CDR3 bases are TGCGCCAGCAGCTTGGCCCCCGCCGGGGGGACAGGGTCCTACAATGAGCAGTTCTTC. Its protein product is CASSLAPAGGTGSYNEQFF.

This rearrangement joins TRBV7-3 to TRBJ1-4; TRBD1 aligns across 7 bases. After removal of 3 bases from V and 0 bases from J, the junction contained 4 bases not matched to a gene. CDR3 size: 16 residues. The germline V gene has CDR1 SGHTA and CDR2 FQGTGA. Here the CDR3 reads CASSLGTEATNEKLFF. The CDR3 DNA is TGTGCCAGCAGCTTGGGGACAGAGGCAACTAATGAAAAACTGTTTTTT.

The V gene is TRBV5-1, the J gene TRBJ1-2, with 7 bases identical to TRBD1. J gave up 4 bases and V 4 bases, and 10 bases lay outside the gene matches. Germline CDR1 and CDR2: SGHRS and YFSETQ. CDR3 size: 15 residues. This chain's CDR3 is CASSLRDSPLYGYTF. Here the CDR3 DNA reads TGCGCCAGCAGCCTCCGGGACAGCCCTCTCTATGGCTACACCTTC.